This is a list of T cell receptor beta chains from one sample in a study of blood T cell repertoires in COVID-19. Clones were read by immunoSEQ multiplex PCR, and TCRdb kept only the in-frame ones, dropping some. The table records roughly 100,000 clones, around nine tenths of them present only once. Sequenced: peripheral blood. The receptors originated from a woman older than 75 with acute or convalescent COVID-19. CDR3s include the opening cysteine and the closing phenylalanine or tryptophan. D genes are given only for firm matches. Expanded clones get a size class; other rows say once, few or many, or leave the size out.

CDR3 DNA: TGTGCCAGCAGCCCCGCGACTAGCAATGAGCAGTTCTTC
CDR3 protein: CASSPATSNEQFF
clone size: .
V gene: TRBV7-3
D gene: .
J gene: TRBJ2-1

CDR3 DNA: TGTGCCAGTGCCCCCGGGACAGGGTCTAATTCACCCCTCCACTTT
CDR3 protein: CASAPGTGSNSPLHF
clone size: .
V gene: TRBV19
D gene: TRBD1
J gene: TRBJ1-6

CDR3 DNA: TGTGCCAGCAGCCCGAGGACTAGCGCCGCCTACGAGCAGTACTTC
CDR3 protein: CASSPRTSAAYEQYF
clone size: .
V gene: TRBV7-9
D gene: TRBD2
J gene: TRBJ2-7

CDR3 DNA: TGTGCCTCCCGACAGGGGGCCTCTGAAGCTTTCTTT
CDR3 protein: CASRQGASEAFF
clone size: .
V gene: TRBV30
D gene: TRBD1
J gene: TRBJ1-1

CDR3 DNA: TGTGCCAGCAGGGGGGGGCCCGCCTACGAGCAGTACTTC
CDR3 protein: CASRGGPAYEQYF
clone size: .
V gene: TRBV2
D gene: .
J gene: TRBJ2-7

CDR3 DNA: TGTGCCAGCAGTGAAGCGCGGTATCAGCCCCAGCATTTT
CDR3 protein: CASSEARYQPQHF
clone size: .
V gene: TRBV6-1
D gene: .
J gene: TRBJ1-5

CDR3 DNA: TGTGCCAGCAGCGCGCGGGCGGACACCGGGGAGCTGTTTTTT
CDR3 protein: CASSARADTGELFF
clone size: .
V gene: TRBV7-9
D gene: .
J gene: TRBJ2-2

CDR3 DNA: TGTGCCAGCAGACTGGGGGGGGAAGGTGGGGCCAACGTCCTGACTTTC
CDR3 protein: CASRLGGEGGANVLTF
clone size: .
V gene: TRBV27
D gene: TRBD2
J gene: TRBJ2-6

CDR3 DNA: TGTGCCACCAGCAGAGATGTCTATTCGGGGAATGAGCAGTTCTTC
CDR3 protein: CATSRDVYSGNEQFF
clone size: .
V gene: TRBV15
D gene: .
J gene: TRBJ2-1

CDR3 DNA: TGTGCCAGCTCACCTGGACTAAGAGAGACCCAGTACTTC
CDR3 protein: CASSPGLRETQYF
clone size: .
V gene: TRBV18
D gene: .
J gene: TRBJ2-5

CDR3 DNA: TGTGCCAGCAGTCTTGGACAGGGGATTCAGCCCCAGCATTTT
CDR3 protein: CASSLGQGIQPQHF
clone size: once
V gene: TRBV2
D gene: TRBD1
J gene: TRBJ1-5

CDR3 DNA: TGTGCCAGCAGCCCCAGGGGGCGAGATTATAATTCACCCCTCCACTTT
CDR3 protein: CASSPRGRDYNSPLHF
clone size: few
V gene: TRBV7-8
D gene: TRBD1
J gene: TRBJ1-6

CDR3 DNA: TGTGCCAGCAGCGTTACAGGGAGGAACACTGAAGCTTTCTTT
CDR3 protein: CASSVTGRNTEAFF
clone size: .
V gene: TRBV9
D gene: .
J gene: TRBJ1-1

CDR3 DNA: TGTGCCAGCAGCGACCGGAAGCGGGGGTGCGAGCAGTACTTC
CDR3 protein: CASSDRKRGCEQYF
clone size: .
V gene: TRBV6-4
D gene: TRBD2
J gene: TRBJ2-7

CDR3 DNA: TGTGCCAGCAGTGAAGAGGGGTTAGGCACTGAAGCTTTCTTT
CDR3 protein: CASSEEGLGTEAFF
clone size: .
V gene: TRBV6-1
D gene: .
J gene: TRBJ1-1

CDR3 DNA: TGTGCCAGCAGCTTTGTGGCCGACAGTAGCTCTGGAAACACCATATATTTT
CDR3 protein: CASSFVADSSSGNTIYF
clone size: .
V gene: TRBV5-5
D gene: .
J gene: TRBJ1-3

CDR3 DNA: TGTGCCAGCAGCTTAGCCGGGACAAGCCATGGCTACACCTTC
CDR3 protein: CASSLAGTSHGYTF
clone size: .
V gene: TRBV7-8
D gene: .
J gene: TRBJ1-2

CDR3 DNA: TGTGCCAGCAGCTTAGCGCGAGGTCCCCTATACAATGAGCAGTTCTTC
CDR3 protein: CASSLARGPLYNEQFF
clone size: .
V gene: TRBV7-9
D gene: .
J gene: TRBJ2-1

CDR3 DNA: TGTGCCAGTACCCGCCGCAGGGACTCCTACGAGCAGTACTTC
CDR3 protein: CASTRRRDSYEQYF
clone size: .
V gene: TRBV19
D gene: .
J gene: TRBJ2-7

CDR3 DNA: TGTGCCAGCAGCTCCAGGACAGGGTTTAACACCGGGGAGCTGTTTTTT
CDR3 protein: CASSSRTGFNTGELFF
clone size: .
V gene: TRBV11-3
D gene: TRBD1
J gene: TRBJ2-2

CDR3 DNA: TGTGCCAGCAGCTCTTGGGGACAGGGTCACGAGCAGTACTTC
CDR3 protein: CASSSWGQGHEQYF
clone size: .
V gene: TRBV7-9
D gene: TRBD1
J gene: TRBJ2-7

CDR3 DNA: TGTGCCACCAGTGTCTCGGAGGACTATGGCTACACCTTC
CDR3 protein: CATSVSEDYGYTF
clone size: .
V gene: TRBV24-1
D gene: .
J gene: TRBJ1-2

CDR3 DNA: TGTGCCAGCTCACCGGGTCACCGGGAGAGCTCTGGAAACACCATATATTTT
CDR3 protein: CASSPGHRESSGNTIYF
clone size: .
V gene: TRBV18
D gene: .
J gene: TRBJ1-3

CDR3 DNA: TGTGCCAGCAGCTCCCAATCCGGGACAGGCGTAAACACCATATATTTT
CDR3 protein: CASSSQSGTGVNTIYF
clone size: .
V gene: TRBV7-9
D gene: TRBD1
J gene: TRBJ1-3

CDR3 DNA: TGTGCCAGCAGCGTAGGAGGGTACGGGGAGCTGTTTTTT
CDR3 protein: CASSVGGYGELFF
clone size: .
V gene: TRBV9
D gene: .
J gene: TRBJ2-2

CDR3 DNA: TGTGCCAGCTCAACTCGACAGGGGGATTCACCCCTCCACTTT
CDR3 protein: CASSTRQGDSPLHF
clone size: .
V gene: TRBV18
D gene: TRBD1
J gene: TRBJ1-6

CDR3 DNA: TGCGCCAGCAGCCTTGGCGACAGGGAGTATGGCTACACCTTC
CDR3 protein: CASSLGDREYGYTF
clone size: once
V gene: TRBV5-1
D gene: TRBD1
J gene: TRBJ1-2

CDR3 DNA: TGCAGCGTTCGTATAGGGGCAGTAGCCACTGAAGCTTTCTTT
CDR3 protein: CSVRIGAVATEAFF
clone size: .
V gene: TRBV29-1
D gene: .
J gene: TRBJ1-1

CDR3 DNA: TGCGCCAGCAGCAGGGACCCCGAGGTAGCGGGGGCCTTCAGCTCCTACAATGAGCAGTTCTTC
CDR3 protein: CASSRDPEVAGAFSSYNEQFF
clone size: .
V gene: TRBV5-1
D gene: TRBD2
J gene: TRBJ2-1

CDR3 DNA: TGTGCCAGCAACTTGGAGCGTTACAATGAGCAGTTCTTC
CDR3 protein: CASNLERYNEQFF
clone size: once
V gene: TRBV12-3/TRBV12-4
D gene: .
J gene: TRBJ2-1

CDR3 DNA: TGTGCCAGCAGTGACCCCGGGACAGAATCCTACGAGCAGTACTTC
CDR3 protein: CASSDPGTESYEQYF
clone size: .
V gene: TRBV6-4
D gene: TRBD1
J gene: TRBJ2-7

CDR3 DNA: TGTGCCATCAGCGCTGGACAGGGGAGCTACAATGAGCAGTTCTTC
CDR3 protein: CAISAGQGSYNEQFF
clone size: .
V gene: TRBV10-3
D gene: TRBD1
J gene: TRBJ2-1

CDR3 DNA: TGTGCCAGCAGCTTGCCTACAGATACGCAGTATTTT
CDR3 protein: CASSLPTDTQYF
clone size: .
V gene: TRBV5-4
D gene: .
J gene: TRBJ2-3

CDR3 DNA: TGTGCCAGCAGCAGACAGGAGAACACTGAAGCTTTCTTT
CDR3 protein: CASSRQENTEAFF
clone size: few
V gene: TRBV2
D gene: .
J gene: TRBJ1-1

CDR3 DNA: TGTGCCAGCGCCCGGGACACGGGAACTCTACGAGCGAGGCAGTACTTC
CDR3 protein: CASARDTGTLRARQYF
clone size: .
V gene: TRBV9
D gene: .
J gene: TRBJ2-7

CDR3 DNA: TGTGCCAGCAGTTTAGCGGGGGCTGGGGCCAACGTCCTGACTTTC
CDR3 protein: CASSLAGAGANVLTF
clone size: .
V gene: TRBV28
D gene: TRBD2
J gene: TRBJ2-6

CDR3 DNA: TGTGCCACCCGACGGAGCGGGGGGGCCTACAATGAGCAGTTCTTC
CDR3 protein: CATRRSGGAYNEQFF
clone size: .
V gene: TRBV15
D gene: TRBD2
J gene: TRBJ2-1

CDR3 DNA: TGTGCCAGCAGTCCACAGGGAAGTTATGAAAAACTGTTTTTT
CDR3 protein: CASSPQGSYEKLFF
clone size: .
V gene: TRBV11-3
D gene: .
J gene: TRBJ1-4

CDR3 DNA: TGTGCCAGCAGCTTAGACGGTCGGGGGGCCACCGGGGAGCTGTTTTTT
CDR3 protein: CASSLDGRGATGELFF
clone size: .
V gene: TRBV7-9
D gene: .
J gene: TRBJ2-2

CDR3 DNA: TGTGCCAGCAGTCCGGGACAGGGAAACTCTGGGGCCAACGTCCTGACTTTC
CDR3 protein: CASSPGQGNSGANVLTF
clone size: once
V gene: TRBV2
D gene: TRBD1
J gene: TRBJ2-6

CDR3 DNA: TGCGCCAGCAGCCCGGGGACAGGGAACTATGGCTACACCTTC
CDR3 protein: CASSPGTGNYGYTF
clone size: .
V gene: TRBV5-1
D gene: TRBD1
J gene: TRBJ1-2

CDR3 DNA: TGTGCCAGCAGCGTATACCCCCCAGGGGCTGGGGCTGAAGCTTTCTTT
CDR3 protein: CASSVYPPGAGAEAFF
clone size: once
V gene: TRBV9
D gene: .
J gene: TRBJ1-1